Presented here are 22 T cell receptor beta chains from one specimen sequenced in a study of T cell changes during pregnancy in multiple sclerosis. Clones were sequenced by immunoSEQ multiplex PCR, and TCRdb holds only the in-frame ones, with some missing. Of roughly 110,000 clones listed, less than 95% are singletons. This specimen was peripheral blood, taken in the third trimester of pregnancy. The receptors derive from a female donor in good health, enrolled as a control in a pregnancy study.

The rearrangement joins TRBV27 to TRBJ2-1, with TRBD2 identical over 16 bases. V lost 4 bases, J lost 6 bases, and 6 bases stayed unmatched. Germline V gene lookup returns CDR1 MNHEY and CDR2 SMNVEV (reference sequence). CDR3 length: 17 amino acids. CDR3 DNA: TGTGCCAGCAGTTCGGGACTAGCGGGGGGGCCATTCAATGAGCAGTTCTTC. Translated, it gives CASSSGLAGGPFNEQFF.

The chain recombines TRBV7-9 with TRBJ1-2; D unclear. CDR3 size: 15 residues. Germline V gives CDR1 SEHNR, CDR2 FQNEAQ (reference sequence). The V end lost 2 bases, the J end lost 2 bases, and 12 bases lay between the germline ends. The CDR3: CASSLNGVSNYGYTF. The CDR3 coding sequence is TGTGCCAGCAGCTTAAACGGCGTTAGCAACTATGGCTACACCTTC.

This chain links TRBV30 with TRBJ2-1; 11 nucleotides match TRBD2. Germline lookup yields CDR1 GTSNPN and CDR2 SVGIG (reference sequence). The CDR3 has 14 amino acids. J lost 9 bases, V lost 3 bases, and 7 bases had no gene match. CDR3 nucleotide sequence: TGTGCCTGGAGGACTAGCGGGGCCAGGGGTGAGCAGTTCTTC. Protein: CAWRTSGARGEQFF.

This chain uses TRBV27 with TRBJ2-6; 10 bases map to TRBD1. Germline CDR1 is MNHEY and CDR2 is SMNVEV (reference sequence). The CDR3 runs to 18 residues. V shed 4 bases, J shed 1 base, and the junction held 7 bases outside the gene matches. Here the CDR3 reads CASSYKGQGLSGANVLTF. CDR3 in DNA: TGTGCCAGCAGTTATAAGGGACAGGGGCTATCTGGGGCCAACGTCCTGACTTTC.

This rearrangement joins TRBV5-6 to TRBJ1-3; D not certain. The CDR3 covers 16 residues. Trimming took off 0 bases at V and 0 bases at J, with 10 bases between the two ends. CDR1 is SGHDT and CDR2 is YYEEEE in the germline V gene. The CDR3 region is CASSLGVLISGNTIYF. The CDR3 region has the DNA TGTGCCAGCAGCTTGGGAGTCCTGATCTCTGGAAACACCATATATTTT.

CDR3 sequence (DNA): TGTGCCAGCAGTTTAGGGCCCACAGGGTACAATTCACCCCTCCACTTT. Its translation: CASSLGPTGYNSPLHF. This rearrangement joins TRBV27 to TRBJ1-6; perhaps TRBD1 as D (6 bases). The CDR3 has 16 residues. Germline-derived CDR1 and CDR2 are MNHEY and SMNVEV (reference sequence). The V end was cut by 2 bases, the J end by 7 bases, with 15 bases between.

V and J are TRBV27 and TRBJ1-2, with TRBD1 as a possible D gene (5 bases). Trimming stripped 5 bases from V and 7 bases from J, with 20 bases between. This CDR3 contains 15 residues. CDR1 and CDR2 from the germline V gene are MNHEY and SMNVEV (reference sequence). The CDR3 DNA sequence: TGTGCCAGCAGTCCCCTCGAGCGGGGGGGTGTTGGCTACACCTTC. It translates to CASSPLERGGVGYTF.

This clone was counted between two and nine times. This chain joins TRBV7-2 and TRBJ2-1, with D uncertain. Trimming removed 5 bases from V and 5 bases from J, with 10 bases in between. Per the germline V gene, CDR1 is SGHTA and CDR2 is FQGNSA. CDR3 length: 13 residues. DNA of the CDR3: TGTGCCAGCAGCCTCTTTTCTCACAATGAGCAGTTCTTC. Amino acid sequence: CASSLFSHNEQFF. The full variable domain, in which reference TRBV7-2 and TRBJ2-1 provide the parts outside the CDR3, is GAGVSQSPSNKVTEKGKDVELRCDPISGHTALYWYRQSLGQGLEFLIYFQGNSAPDKSGLPSDRFSAERTGGSVSTLTIQRTQQEDSAVYLCASSLFSHNEQFFGPGTRLTVL.

V usage is TRBV6-1 and J usage is TRBJ2-1, with a tentative D call TRBD1 (5 bases). The CDR3 sequence is 15 residues long. Germline CDR1 and CDR2: MNHNS and SASEGT. Trimming left V 0 bases short and J 0 bases short, with 6 bases between. CDR3: CASSEAGASYNEQFF. Written as DNA, the CDR3 is TGTGCCAGCAGTGAAGCAGGGGCCTCCTACAATGAGCAGTTCTTC.

The CDR3 bases are TGTGCCAGCAGCGTCCAGGGGATCGGAGATACGCAGTATTTT. It is translated as CASSVQGIGDTQYF. This chain links TRBV9 with TRBJ2-3; D might be TRBD1 (6 bases). The V end was cut by 2 bases, the J end by 5 bases, with 12 bases between. Germline V gene sequence: CDR1 SGDLS, CDR2 YYNGEE. The CDR3 runs to 14 residues.

This clone was detected once. V and J are TRBV2 and TRBJ1-4; TRBD1 is a possible D gene (6 bases). The CDR3 totals 14 residues. The germline gives CDR1 SNHLY, CDR2 FYNNEI. Trimming removed 5 bases at V and 10 bases at J, with 17 bases between. Here the CDR3 reads CASSPTGTSGKLFF. The CDR3 DNA sequence: TGTGCCAGCAGTCCCACCGGGACATCGGGAAAACTGTTTTTT.

The rearrangement joins TRBV7-2 to TRBJ2-1; D gene unclear. The CDR3 sequence is 11 residues long. Looked up from germline, CDR1 is SGHTA and CDR2 is FQGNSA. Trimming took 6 bases from V and 10 from J, leaving 10 bases between them. Here the CDR3 DNA reads TGTGCCAGCAGTTCACGGTTCGAGCAGTTCTTC. It translates to CASSSRFEQFF.

V is TRBV27 and J is TRBJ2-3, with 7 bases matching TRBD2. Germline CDR1 is MNHEY and CDR2 is SMNVEV (reference sequence). The junction had 6 bases not matched to a gene; V was cut back by 4 bases and J by 2 bases. This CDR3 is 15 amino acids long. The CDR3 DNA reads as TGTGCCAGCAGTTGGCGGGGGACCATCACAGATACGCAGTATTTT. This encodes CASSWRGTITDTQYF.

This rearrangement joins TRBV19 to TRBJ1-1; 7 bases line up with TRBD1. Germline V CDR1 and CDR2: LNHDA, SQIVND (reference sequence). The CDR3 covers 13 residues. Germline trimming cut 6 bases from V and 11 bases from J; bases unmatched to any gene: 12. The CDR3 is CASRDHLEGAAFF. CDR3 nucleotides: TGTGCCAGTAGAGATCACCTGGAGGGGGCGGCTTTCTTT.

This clone has a single count. The chain recombines TRBV7-2 with TRBJ1-2; D is perhaps TRBD1 (5 bases). The CDR3 extends over 15 amino acids. V lost 3 bases and J lost 0, with 11 bases in between. The germline V gene encodes CDR1 SGHTA and CDR2 FQGNSA. CDR3 amino acids: CASSFSQGPNYGYTF. For the CDR3, the DNA is TGTGCCAGCAGCTTTTCGCAGGGCCCTAACTATGGCTACACCTTC.

This chain connects TRBV4-2 to TRBJ2-1, with 10 bases identical to TRBD2. The junction had 5 bases not matched to a gene; V was cut back by 1 base and J by 8 bases. The CDR3 is made up of 15 amino acids. Germline-derived CDR1 and CDR2 are LGHNA and YNFKEQ. Written as DNA, the CDR3 is TGTGCCAGCAGCCAAGGTACTAGCGGGGTAGATGAGCAGTTCTTC. Translated: CASSQGTSGVDEQFF.

This chain uses TRBV27 with TRBJ1-1; TRBD1 aligns across 8 bases. This CDR3 region has 15 residues. V trimming: 5 bases; J trimming: 4 bases; junction bases outside the gene matches: 9. Germline assignment: CDR1 MNHEY and CDR2 SMNVEV (reference sequence). In DNA form, the CDR3 reads TGTGCCAGCAGTACCTGGACAGGGTCCCGCACTGAAGCTTTCTTT. It encodes CASSTWTGSRTEAFF.

V usage is TRBV7-6 and J usage is TRBJ2-3; D gene unclear. Germline values: CDR1 SGHVS, CDR2 FNYEAQ. V was cut by 5 bases and J by 6 bases, with 6 bases left in between. The CDR3 loop spans 11 amino acids. The CDR3 spells CASSRRDTQYF. The CDR3 nucleotides read TGTGCCAGCAGCCGCCGGGATACGCAGTATTTT.

The genes are TRBV18 and TRBJ1-6; unclear D gene. This CDR3 has 16 residues. Germline-derived CDR1 and CDR2 are KGHSH and LQKENI. Trimming removed 6 bases at V and 4 bases at J, with 16 bases between. The CDR3 region is CASSTEAANYNSPLHF. CDR3 DNA sequence: TGTGCCAGCTCCACCGAGGCCGCTAATTATAATTCACCCCTCCACTTT.

V is TRBV2 and J is TRBJ2-1; 12 positions match TRBD2. The germline gives CDR1 SNHLY, CDR2 FYNNEI. This CDR3 contains 15 residues. Trimming took 9 bases from V and 2 from J; bases not matched to a gene: 5. The CDR3 nucleotides are TGTGCCAGTTCTAGCGGGGGGGCGACCTACAATGAGCAGTTCTTC. This encodes CASSSGGATYNEQFF. Combining the CDR3 with reference TRBV2 and TRBJ2-1 gives the whole variable domain EPEVTQTPSHQVTQMGQEVILRCVPISNHLYFYWYRQILGQKVEFLVSFYNNEISEKSEIFDDQFSVERPDGSNFTLKIRSTKLEDSAMYFCASSSGGATYNEQFFGPGTRLTVL.

This chain joins TRBV27 and TRBJ1-6; TRBD1 aligns across 7 bases. There are 14 residues in the CDR3. Per the germline V gene, CDR1 is MNHEY and CDR2 is SMNVEV (reference sequence). Germline trimming cut 5 bases from V and 5 bases from J; bases unmatched to any gene: 3. The CDR3 DNA sequence: TGTGCCAGCAGTGTTCAGGGGGATAATTCACCCCTCCACTTT. Its translation is CASSVQGDNSPLHF.

The rearrangement joins TRBV11-2 to TRBJ1-6; D remains ambiguous. Germline lookup yields CDR1 SGHAT and CDR2 FQNNGV. The CDR3 has 16 residues. V was shortened by 1 base and J by 3 bases, with 10 bases between the two germline ends. Here the CDR3 DNA reads TGTGCCAGCAGCTTAGCAAGTACAGTCTATAATTCACCCCTCCACTTT. This encodes CASSLASTVYNSPLHF.